One sample yielded the 30 T cell receptor delta chains listed below, sequenced in a study of gamma-delta chains in newborns, infants, children. TCRdb re-analyzed the reads via CATT. This sample yields roughly 3,100 delta-chain clones, of which about 50% are seen a single time; 6.3% belongs to the top ten. Sequenced input: blood. The receptors originated from a child who received the measles vaccine.

As concerns this clone: A read error is possible here, since a much larger clone lies one base away. This specimen includes other DNA sequences encoding the same CDR3. The genes are TRDV2 and TRDJ1; 12 positions match TRDD3. The length of the CDR3 is 19 residues. Germline CDR1 is GEAIGNYY and CDR2 is EKD. The DNA of the CDR3 is TGTGCCTGTGACGCATTACTGGGGGATACTATCCCGTACACCGACAAACTCATCTTT. Protein product: CACDALLGDTIPYTDKLIF.

With respect to this clone: A read error may explain this, as a much larger clone is one base away. The rearrangement links TRAV29/DV5 to TRDJ1; the match to TRDD3 covers 10 bases. The CDR3 totals 18 residues. V was clipped by 5 bases and J by 2 bases; unmatched bases: 18. Germline values: CDR1 NSMFDY, CDR2 ISSIKDK. The CDR3 nucleotides read TGTGCAGCCAAGGGGGGCCCTACGACACTGGGGGATACCGATAAACTCATCTTT. It specifies CAAKGGPTTLGDTDKLIF.

About this clone: A read error may be the cause here, since a much bigger clone is one base away. This same CDR3 is encoded by further DNA sequences in the sample. This rearrangement joins TRDV2 to TRDJ3; 9 positions agree with TRDD3. The CDR3 contains 18 residues. Germline V lookup: CDR1 GEAIGNYY, CDR2 EKD. The chain's CDR3 is CACDTGGYSSWDTRQMFF. CDR3 DNA sequence: TGTGCCTGTGACACGGGGGGATACAGCTCCTGGGACACCCGTCAGATGTTTTTC.

The CDR3 bases are TGTGCCTGTGACTCTGCTACTGGGGGATACGCGTCCCTCACACAACTCTTCTTT. The encoded protein is CACDSATGGYASLTQLFF. V and J are TRDV2 and TRDJ2, with 13 bases lining up with TRDD3. The germline V gene encodes CDR1 GEAIGNYY and CDR2 EKD. J gave up 9 bases and V 3 bases, and 15 bases lay outside the gene matches. The CDR3 has 18 amino acids.

In its sample, this clone is large. The sample contains more than one DNA sequence encoding this CDR3. The V gene is TRAV29/DV5, the J gene TRDJ1; 13 nucleotides agree with TRDD3. The V gene's germline CDR1 is NSMFDY and CDR2 ISSIKDK. The CDR3 has 21 amino acids. V was pared by 5 bases and J by 0 bases, with 22 bases of the junction left unmatched. The CDR3 DNA reads TGTGCAGCCCGGCCTTCCTGCGAAAACTGGGGGATACGGATGTACACCGATAAACTCATCTTT. Translated, it gives CAARPSCENWGIRMYTDKLIF.

Remarks on this clone: A clone one base away is much larger, so this may be a read error. Within the sample, other DNA sequences also encode this same CDR3. The rearrangement uses TRDV1 and TRDJ2, with TRDD3 identical over 10 bases. Germline V gene sequence: CDR1 TSWWSYY, CDR2 QGS. With V trimmed by 1 base and J by 7 bases, 33 bases remained unmatched. The CDR3 totals 25 residues. CDR3 sequence (DNA): TGTGCTCTTGGGGAACCAACCTCAATTCCCCCCTCCTTCGACTGGGGGATCCCTCTAGGAGCACAACTCTTCTTT. This sequence encodes CALGEPTSIPPSFDWGIPLGAQLFF.

This clone was counted between two and nine times. This clone may be a read error of a much larger clone one base away. The same CDR3 is also encoded by other DNA sequences in this sample. The chain recombines TRDV2 with TRDJ1, with 10 bases fitting TRDD3. The CDR3 contains 15 residues. Germline CDR1 GEAIGNYY, CDR2 EKD. The CDR3 loop reads CACDTLLGDTDKLIF. For the CDR3, the DNA is TGCGCCTGTGACACCCTACTGGGGGATACCGATAAACTCATCTTT.

This clone was seen only a few times. Other DNA sequences within the sample encode an identical CDR3. The gene calls are TRDV2 and TRDJ1; 9 bases fit TRDD3. V shed 7 bases and J 0 bases; nucleotides not matched to a gene: 26. CDR1 and CDR2 (germline): GEAIGNYY, EKD. The length of the CDR3 is 21 residues. CDR3 bases: TGTGCCTGCCACCAAATTCCTACGTCCGGACTGGGGGACCGGTACACCGATAAACTCATCTTT. As protein: CACHQIPTSGLGDRYTDKLIF.

A note on this clone: Being one base from a much bigger clone, this may be a read error. The same CDR3 can be traced to other DNA sequences in this sample. The chain uses TRDV1 and TRDJ1; 8 positions match TRDD3. CDR1 and CDR2 (germline): TSWWSYY, QGS. CDR3 length: 17 amino acids. The CDR3 spells CALGESGGYRYTDKLIF. CDR3 sequence (DNA): TGCGCTCTTGGGGAATCGGGGGGATATCGGTACACCGATAAACTCATCTTT.

The chain joins TRDV2 to TRDJ3; 7 bases fit TRDD3. The CDR3 totals 17 residues. V lost 2 bases to trimming and J lost 3 bases; unmatched junction nucleotides: 6. Looked up from germline, CDR1 is GEAIGNYY and CDR2 is EKD. In nucleotides, the CDR3 is TGTGCCTGTGACAGTACTGGGGCCTACTGGGACACCCGACAGATGTTTTTC. Its protein is CACDSTGAYWDTRQMFF.

This clone has a handful of counts. This chain joins TRDV3 and TRDJ1; tentatively, D is TRDD3 (5 bases). CDR1 is TVYSNPD and CDR2 is GDNSRS in the germline V gene (reference sequence). The CDR3 is 13 residues long. Trimming cost V 0 bases and J 11 bases, with 19 bases left between them. CDR3 DNA sequence: TGTGCCTTTAGTCAGGGGAGGGGTTGTGGGCTCATCTTT. Translating gives CAFSQGRGCGLIF.

Concerning this clone itself: This may be a read error: a much more frequent sequence differs by one nucleotide. The sample carries other DNA sequences with the same CDR3. The CDR3 DNA follows: TGTGCCTGTGACGGCGTCGACTGGGGGATTAGGAACACCGATAAACTCATCTTT. It translates to CACDGVDWGIRNTDKLIF. The chain combines TRDV2 with TRDJ1, with 10 bases aligning to TRDD3. There are 18 residues in the CDR3. Germline CDR1 and CDR2: GEAIGNYY and EKD. Trimming took 3 bases from V and 0 from J; bases not matched to a gene: 12.

This clone is deemed large. Additional DNA sequences in this sample encode the identical CDR3. The chain links TRDV1 to TRDJ1, with 8 positions matching TRDD3. CDR1 is TSWWSYY, CDR2 QGS, per germline. V lost 0 bases, J lost 0 bases, and 18 bases stayed unmatched. The CDR3 has 21 residues. The CDR3 protein is CALGELVLSRKVWGNTDKLIF. Written as DNA, the CDR3 is TGTGCTCTTGGGGAACTAGTGTTATCCAGGAAGGTCTGGGGGAACACCGATAAACTCATCTTT.

As to this clone: A much more abundant neighbour one base away suggests this may be a read error. This specimen includes other DNA sequences encoding the same CDR3. This sequence joins TRDV2 and TRDJ1, with 8 bases aligning to TRDD3. The V gene's germline CDR1 is GEAIGNYY and CDR2 EKD. The CDR3 is 17 amino acids. The V and J ends lost 0 bases and 2 bases, in that order; junction bases with no gene match: 10. CDR3 sequence (DNA): TGTGCCTGTGACACCGGTTTCCTGGGGGACACTACCGATAAACTCATCTTT. Residues: CACDTGFLGDTTDKLIF.

This clone is judged medium-sized. The rearrangement joins TRDV2 to TRDJ1; 12 nucleotides align to TRDD3. Germline V gives CDR1 GEAIGNYY, CDR2 EKD. V lost 0 bases and J lost 3; bases outside the gene matches: 10. The CDR3 is made up of 18 amino acids. CDR3 loop: CACDTVGLGDTVADKLIF. The CDR3, as DNA: TGTGCCTGTGACACCGTAGGACTGGGGGATACAGTGGCCGATAAACTCATCTTT.

This clone was counted between two and nine times. The rearrangement uses TRDV2 and TRDJ3, with TRDD3 identical over 9 bases. The germline V gene has CDR1 GEAIGNYY and CDR2 EKD. This CDR3 has 22 amino acids. Trimming at V came to 0 bases and at J to 0 bases, leaving 14 bases not matched to a gene. The CDR3 nucleotides are TGTGCCTGTGACACCGTACTGGGGGAATCCCATGGCCCCTCCTGGGACACCCGACAGATGTTTTTC. This encodes CACDTVLGESHGPSWDTRQMFF.

V gene TRDV2 combines with J gene TRDJ2; 11 bases agree with TRDD3. Germline trimming cut 3 bases from V and 4 bases from J; bases unmatched to any gene: 9. The CDR3 consists of 17 residues. CDR1 and CDR2 from the germline V gene are GEAIGNYY and EKD. The CDR3 region is CACDPLLGDKGTAQLFF. The DNA of the CDR3 is TGTGCCTGTGACCCCCTACTGGGGGATAAAGGGACAGCACAACTCTTCTTT.

As to this clone: A read error may produce the germline difference seen at one junction end. The chain recombines TRAV29/DV5 with TRDJ1; 11 nucleotides align to TRDD3. Germline-derived CDR1 and CDR2 are NSMFDY and ISSIKDK. The CDR3 is 20 amino acids. In DNA, the CDR3 is TGTGCAGCAACCCTAGCTGACCGTTACTGGGGGATAATCTACACCGATAGACTCATCTTT. Translation: CAATLADRYWGIIYTDRLIF.

This clone was counted only a few times. The CDR3 reads CALGELLFDKLIF. The CDR3 DNA reads as TGTGCTCTTGGGGAACTGCTATTCGATAAACTCATCTTT. The rearrangement links TRDV1 to TRDJ1; D gene ambiguous. The CDR3 totals 13 residues. Germline lookup yields CDR1 TSWWSYY and CDR2 QGS. Trimming took off 0 bases at V and 4 bases at J, with 6 bases between the two ends.

The rearrangement links TRDV2 to TRDJ1; 13 bases match TRDD3. Germline CDR1 reads GEAIGNYY; CDR2 reads EKD. V lost 3 bases and J lost 1; bases outside the gene matches: 22. CDR3 size: 22 residues. CDR3 protein: CACDSVLLGDTPALKGTDKLIF. As DNA, the CDR3 is TGTGCCTGTGACTCCGTATTACTGGGGGATACGCCCGCCCTTAAGGGCACCGATAAACTCATCTTT.

Regarding this clone: This may be a read error, as it is one base from a much larger clone. The CDR3 region is CACDILGDTRDTRQMFF. The CDR3 DNA follows: TGTGCCTGTGACATACTGGGGGATACCCGGGACACCCGACAGATGTTTTTC. The chain carries TRDV2 and TRDJ3; 12 nucleotides align to TRDD3. From germline, CDR1 is GEAIGNYY and CDR2 EKD. The CDR3 contains 17 residues. V shed 2 bases and J 5 bases; nucleotides not matched to a gene: 3.

Points on this clone: With a much larger clone just one base away, this may be a read error. This sequence joins TRDV2 and TRDJ3; 8 positions agree with TRDD3. Germline assignment: CDR1 GEAIGNYY and CDR2 EKD. This CDR3 has 21 residues. V trimming: 0 bases; J trimming: 0 bases; junction bases outside the gene matches: 12. The CDR3 nucleotides read TGTGCCTGTGACACCTACTCTTCTGGGGGACCCCACTCCTGGGACACCCGACAGATGTTTTTC. This encodes CACDTYSSGGPHSWDTRQMFF.

Turning to this clone: Being one base from a much bigger clone, this may be a read error. Other nucleotide sequences from this sample produce the same CDR3. V is TRDV2 and J is TRDJ1, with 7 bases lining up with TRDD3. Germline CDR1 reads GEAIGNYY; CDR2 reads EKD. The CDR3 length is 16 residues. Losses at the gene ends were 1 base for V and 1 base for J; bases not matched to a gene: 8. This CDR3 is CACDTLVLGGTDKLIF. Written as DNA, the CDR3 is TGTGCCTGTGACACACTGGTGCTGGGGGGCACCGATAAACTCATCTTT.

This clone was found once. Being one base from a much bigger clone, this may be a read error. The sample contains more than one DNA sequence encoding this CDR3. V and J are TRDV1 and TRDJ1; D may be TRDD3 (6 bases). The CDR3 has 19 residues. In germline, CDR1 is TSWWSYY, CDR2 QGS. V lost 4 bases to trimming and J lost 1 base, with 25 bases between them. The CDR3 loop reads CALGAFPLLGDIITDKLIF. The CDR3 region has the DNA TGTGCTCTTGGGGCCTTTCCACTACTGGGAGATATCATCACCGATAAACTCATCTTT.

This chain connects TRDV2 to TRDJ3; 10 bases align to TRDD3. J lost 0 bases, V lost 4 bases, and 11 bases had no gene match. Germline-derived CDR1 and CDR2 are GEAIGNYY and EKD. This CDR3 is 20 amino acids long. The CDR3 DNA reads as TGTGCCTGTGATAGGATTACTGGGGGATCCAGCTCCTGGGACACCCGACAGATGTTTTTC. This translates into CACDRITGGSSSWDTRQMFF.

Concerning this clone: Just one base apart from a much larger clone, this may be a read error. Other DNA sequences in the sample encode the same CDR3. The chain combines TRDV2 with TRDJ3, with 8 bases identical to TRDD3. There are 18 residues in the CDR3. Trimming at V came to 1 base and at J to 0 bases, leaving 4 bases not matched to a gene. Germline CDR1 GEAIGNYY, CDR2 EKD. The CDR3 sequence is CACDTGGCGSWDTRQMFF. CDR3 DNA sequence: TGTGCCTGTGACACTGGGGGATGCGGCTCCTGGGACACCCGACAGATGTTTTTC.

In this sample, this clone is large. V usage is TRDV2 and J usage is TRDJ3; TRDD3 is a possible D gene (6 bases). The CDR3 runs 19 residues. V shed 0 bases and J shed 0 bases, with 14 bases lying between them. Germline V gene lookup returns CDR1 GEAIGNYY and CDR2 EKD. CDR3: CACDTAGASPSWDTRQMFF. The CDR3 DNA follows: TGTGCCTGTGACACCGCTGGGGCGTCCCCCTCCTGGGACACCCGACAGATGTTTTTC.

This clone has a handful of counts. For the CDR3, the DNA is TGTGCCTGTGACACCGTGGTTGCTCCTACTGACTGGGGGATACAGTCGTACACCGATAAACTCATCTTT. The encoded protein is CACDTVVAPTDWGIQSYTDKLIF. The chain joins TRDV2 to TRDJ1; TRDD3 matches 12 bases. The CDR3 extends over 23 amino acids. Germline loops: CDR1 GEAIGNYY, CDR2 EKD. The junction had 22 bases not matched to a gene; V was cut back by 0 bases and J by 0 bases.

By share, this clone ranks as medium-sized. The rearrangement joins TRDV2 to TRDJ3; D is uncertain. This CDR3 spans 19 amino acids. Germline V CDR1 and CDR2: GEAIGNYY, EKD. V lost 0 bases and J lost 0, with 14 bases in between. CDR3 sequence reads: CACDTVGVLSSWDTRQMFF. DNA of the CDR3: TGTGCCTGTGACACCGTCGGGGTCCTGAGCTCCTGGGACACCCGACAGATGTTTTTC.

Concerning this clone: This may be a read error: a much more frequent sequence differs by one nucleotide. The V and J genes are TRDV2 and TRDJ3; 9 nucleotides line up with TRDD3. The CDR3 runs 20 residues. In germline, CDR1 is GEAIGNYY, CDR2 EKD. This chain's CDR3 is CACDVLGDYSSSWDTRQTFF. The CDR3 nucleotides read TGTGCCTGTGACGTACTGGGGGACTACTCTAGCTCCTGGGACACCCGACAGACGTTTTTC.